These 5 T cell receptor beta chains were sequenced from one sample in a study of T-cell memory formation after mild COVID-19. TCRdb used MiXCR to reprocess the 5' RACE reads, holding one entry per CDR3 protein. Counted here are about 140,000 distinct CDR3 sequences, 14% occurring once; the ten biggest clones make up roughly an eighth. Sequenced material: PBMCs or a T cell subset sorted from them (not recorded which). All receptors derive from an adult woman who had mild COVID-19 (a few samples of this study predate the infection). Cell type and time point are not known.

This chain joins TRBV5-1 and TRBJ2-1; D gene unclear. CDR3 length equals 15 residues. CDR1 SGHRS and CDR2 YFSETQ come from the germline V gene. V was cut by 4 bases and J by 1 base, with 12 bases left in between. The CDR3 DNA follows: TGCGCCAGCAGCCTTTGGGGTGAGTCCTACAATGAGCAGTTCTTC. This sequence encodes CASSLWGESYNEQFF.

The CDR3 DNA follows: TGTGCCAGCTCACCACTAGTCGGGACAGCCAACTATGGCTACACCTTC. This sequence encodes CASSPLVGTANYGYTF. V and J are TRBV18 and TRBJ1-2; TRBD1 matches 7 bases. The J segment lost 2 bases and the V segment lost 1 base, leaving 7 bases of the junction unmatched. From germline, CDR1 is KGHSH and CDR2 LQKENI. The CDR3 runs to 16 residues. The full variable domain, its missing parts supplied by reference TRBV18 and TRBJ1-2, is NAGVMQNPRHLVRRRGQEARLRCSPMKGHSHVYWYRQLPEEGLKFMVYLQKENIIDESGMPKERFSAEFPKEGPSILRIQQVVRGDSAAYFCASSPLVGTANYGYTFGSGTRLTVV.

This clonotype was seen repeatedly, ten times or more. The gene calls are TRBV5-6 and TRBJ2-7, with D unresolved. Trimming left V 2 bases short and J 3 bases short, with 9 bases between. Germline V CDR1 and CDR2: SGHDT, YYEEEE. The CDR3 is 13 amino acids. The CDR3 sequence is CASSFGLDYEQYF. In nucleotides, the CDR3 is TGTGCCAGCAGCTTCGGGCTTGACTACGAGCAGTACTTC.

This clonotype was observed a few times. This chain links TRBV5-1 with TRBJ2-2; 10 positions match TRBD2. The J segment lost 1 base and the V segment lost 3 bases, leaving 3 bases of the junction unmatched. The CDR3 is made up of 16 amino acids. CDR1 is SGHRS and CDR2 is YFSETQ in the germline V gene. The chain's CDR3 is CASSSASGRNTGELFF. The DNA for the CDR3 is TGCGCCAGCAGCTCGGCTAGCGGGAGGAACACCGGGGAGCTGTTTTTT.

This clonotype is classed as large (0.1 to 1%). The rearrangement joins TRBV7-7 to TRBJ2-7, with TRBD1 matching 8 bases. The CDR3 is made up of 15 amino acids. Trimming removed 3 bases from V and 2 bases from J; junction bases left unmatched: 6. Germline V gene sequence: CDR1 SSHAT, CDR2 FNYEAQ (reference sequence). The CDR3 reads CASSFGQGDTYEQYF. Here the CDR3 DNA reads TGTGCCAGCAGCTTCGGACAGGGAGATACCTACGAGCAGTACTTC.